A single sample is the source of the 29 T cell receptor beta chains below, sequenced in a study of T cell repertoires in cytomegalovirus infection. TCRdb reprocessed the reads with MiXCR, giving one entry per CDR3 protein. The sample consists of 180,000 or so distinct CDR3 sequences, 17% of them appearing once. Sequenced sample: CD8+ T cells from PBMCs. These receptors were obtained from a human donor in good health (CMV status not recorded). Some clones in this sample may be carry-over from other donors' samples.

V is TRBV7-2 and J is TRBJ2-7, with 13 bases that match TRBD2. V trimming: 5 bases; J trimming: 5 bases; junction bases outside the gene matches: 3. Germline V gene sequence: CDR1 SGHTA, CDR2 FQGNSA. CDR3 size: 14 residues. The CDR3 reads CASSPGLAGNEQYF. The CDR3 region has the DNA TGTGCCAGCAGCCCGGGACTAGCGGGGAACGAGCAGTACTTC.

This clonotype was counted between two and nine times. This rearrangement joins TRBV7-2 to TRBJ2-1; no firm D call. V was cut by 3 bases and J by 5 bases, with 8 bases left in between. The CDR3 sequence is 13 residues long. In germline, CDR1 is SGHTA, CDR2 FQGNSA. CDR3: CASSFHLHNEQFF. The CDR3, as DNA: TGTGCCAGCAGCTTCCACCTACACAATGAGCAGTTCTTC. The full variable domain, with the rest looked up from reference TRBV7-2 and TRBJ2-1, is GAGVSQSPSNKVTEKGKDVELRCDPISGHTALYWYRQSLGQGLEFLIYFQGNSAPDKSGLPSDRFSAERTGGSVSTLTIQRTQQEDSAVYLCASSFHLHNEQFFGPGTRLTVL.

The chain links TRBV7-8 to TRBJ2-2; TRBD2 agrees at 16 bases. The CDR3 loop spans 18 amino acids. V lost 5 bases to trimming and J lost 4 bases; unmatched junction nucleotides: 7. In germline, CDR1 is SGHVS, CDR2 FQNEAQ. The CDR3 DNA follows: TGTGCCAGCAGCCCGGGACTAGCGGGGGGGAAAGGCACCGGGGAGCTGTTTTTT. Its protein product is CASSPGLAGGKGTGELFF.

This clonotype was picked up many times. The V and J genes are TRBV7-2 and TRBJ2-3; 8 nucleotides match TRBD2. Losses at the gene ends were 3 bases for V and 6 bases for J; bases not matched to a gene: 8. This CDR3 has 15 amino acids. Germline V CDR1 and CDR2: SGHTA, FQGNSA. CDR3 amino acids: CASSLGPGGVDTQYF. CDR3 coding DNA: TGTGCCAGCAGCTTGGGTCCGGGGGGGGTCGATACGCAGTATTTT.

The CDR3 protein is CAISEDRGEVHGYTF. The DNA for the CDR3 is TGTGCCATCAGTGAGGACAGGGGAGAGGTCCATGGCTACACCTTC. The chain recombines TRBV10-3 with TRBJ1-2; TRBD1 agrees at 8 bases. Germline V gene data show CDR1 as ENHRY and CDR2 as SYGVKD. The CDR3 is 15 amino acids. The V gene end was trimmed by 2 bases and the J gene end by 6 bases; junction bases not matched to a gene: 8.

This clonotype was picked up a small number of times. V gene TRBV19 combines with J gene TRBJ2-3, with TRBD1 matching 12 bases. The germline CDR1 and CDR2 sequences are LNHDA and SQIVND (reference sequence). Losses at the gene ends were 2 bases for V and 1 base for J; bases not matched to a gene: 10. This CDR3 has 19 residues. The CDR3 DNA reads TGTGCCAGTAGTATATCTACCCGGGACAGGGGGCGACGCACAGATACGCAGTATTTT. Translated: CASSISTRDRGRRTDTQYF. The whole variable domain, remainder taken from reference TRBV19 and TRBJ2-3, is DGGITQSPKYLFRKEGQNVTLSCEQNLNHDAMYWYRQDPGQGLRLIYYSQIVNDFQKGDIAEGYSVSREKKESFPLTVTSAQKNPTAFYLCASSISTRDRGRRTDTQYFGPGTRLTVL.

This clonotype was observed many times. CDR3 sequence reads: CASSLRGPNEKLFF. DNA for the CDR3: TGTGCCAGCAGTTTAAGGGGGCCGAATGAAAAACTGTTTTTT. The rearrangement uses TRBV12-3 or TRBV12-4 and TRBJ1-4, with 7 nucleotides matching TRBD1. V lost 2 bases and J lost 5; bases outside the gene matches: 2. This CDR3 has 14 amino acids.

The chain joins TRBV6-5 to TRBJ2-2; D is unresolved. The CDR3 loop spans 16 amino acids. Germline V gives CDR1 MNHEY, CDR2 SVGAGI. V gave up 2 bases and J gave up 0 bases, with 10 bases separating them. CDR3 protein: CASSYVRISNTGELFF. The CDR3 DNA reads TGTGCCAGCAGTTACGTACGGATCTCGAACACCGGGGAGCTGTTTTTT.

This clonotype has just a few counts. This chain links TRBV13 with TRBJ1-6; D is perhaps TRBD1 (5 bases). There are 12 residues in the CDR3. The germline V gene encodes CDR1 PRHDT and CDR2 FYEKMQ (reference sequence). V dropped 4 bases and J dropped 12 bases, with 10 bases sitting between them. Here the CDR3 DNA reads TGTGCCAGCAGCTCCGGGGGGGTACCCCTCCACTTT. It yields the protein CASSSGGVPLHF. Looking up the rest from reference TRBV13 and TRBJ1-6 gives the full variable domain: AAGVIQSPRHLIKEKRETATLKCYPIPRHDTVYWYQQGPGQDPQFLISFYEKMQSDKGSIPDRFSAQQFSDYHSELNMSSLELGDSALYFCASSSGGVPLHFGNGTRLTVT.

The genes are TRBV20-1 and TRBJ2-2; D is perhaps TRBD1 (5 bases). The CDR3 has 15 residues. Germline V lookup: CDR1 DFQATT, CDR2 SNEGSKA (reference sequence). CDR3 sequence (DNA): TGCAGCGCCCAAAGGGGTAGGCAGTACACCGGGGAGCTGTTTTTT. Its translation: CSAQRGRQYTGELFF.

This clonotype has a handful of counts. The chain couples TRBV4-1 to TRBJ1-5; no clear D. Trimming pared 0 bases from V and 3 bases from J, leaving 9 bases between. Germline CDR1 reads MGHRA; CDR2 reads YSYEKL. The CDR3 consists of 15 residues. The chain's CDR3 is CASSQDSIPNQPQHF. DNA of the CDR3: TGCGCCAGCAGCCAAGATTCCATCCCCAATCAGCCCCAGCATTTT.

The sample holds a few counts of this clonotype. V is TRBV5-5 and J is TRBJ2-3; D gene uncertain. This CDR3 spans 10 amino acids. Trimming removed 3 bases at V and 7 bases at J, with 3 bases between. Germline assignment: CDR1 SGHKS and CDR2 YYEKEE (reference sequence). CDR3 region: CASSSNTQYF. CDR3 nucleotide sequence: TGTGCCAGCAGCTCAAATACGCAGTATTTT.

The CDR3 reads CASSFQPTGAYEQYF. CDR3 nucleotides: TGTGCCAGCAGCTTCCAACCGACAGGGGCCTACGAGCAGTACTTC. The chain has TRBV7-9 and TRBJ2-7; 8 bases match TRBD1. J lost 2 bases, V lost 3 bases, and 6 bases had no gene match. Per germline, CDR1 SEHNR and CDR2 FQNEAQ (reference sequence). This CDR3 contains 15 residues.

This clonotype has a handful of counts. For the CDR3, the DNA is TGTGCCAGCAGCCATCCGGGACAGGGTCTACACGAGCAGTACTTC. Encoded protein: CASSHPGQGLHEQYF. The chain combines TRBV7-2 with TRBJ2-7; TRBD1 aligns across 9 bases. This CDR3 comprises 15 residues. V dropped 5 bases and J dropped 5; count of bases not matched to a gene: 10. Per the germline V gene, CDR1 is SGHTA and CDR2 is FQGNSA.

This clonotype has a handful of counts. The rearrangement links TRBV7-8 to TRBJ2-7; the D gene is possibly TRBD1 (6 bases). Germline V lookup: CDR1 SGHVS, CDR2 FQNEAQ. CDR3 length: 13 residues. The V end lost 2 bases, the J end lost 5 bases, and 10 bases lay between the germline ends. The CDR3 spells CASSLRDRNEQYF. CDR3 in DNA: TGTGCCAGCAGCTTACGAGACAGGAACGAGCAGTACTTC.

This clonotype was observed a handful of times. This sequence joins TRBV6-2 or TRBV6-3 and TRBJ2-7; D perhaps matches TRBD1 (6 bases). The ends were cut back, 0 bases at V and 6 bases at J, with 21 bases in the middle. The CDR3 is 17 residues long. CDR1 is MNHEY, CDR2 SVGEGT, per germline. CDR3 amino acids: CASSYSIPRDRTTEQYF. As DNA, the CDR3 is TGTGCCAGCAGTTACTCGATACCCCGTGACAGGACCACCGAGCAGTACTTC.

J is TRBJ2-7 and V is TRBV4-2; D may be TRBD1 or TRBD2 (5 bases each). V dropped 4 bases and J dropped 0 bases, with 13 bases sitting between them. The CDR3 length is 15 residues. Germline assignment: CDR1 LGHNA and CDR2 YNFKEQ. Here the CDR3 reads CASSLEGHSSYEQYF. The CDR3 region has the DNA TGTGCCAGCAGCCTTGAGGGGCACAGCTCCTACGAGCAGTACTTC.

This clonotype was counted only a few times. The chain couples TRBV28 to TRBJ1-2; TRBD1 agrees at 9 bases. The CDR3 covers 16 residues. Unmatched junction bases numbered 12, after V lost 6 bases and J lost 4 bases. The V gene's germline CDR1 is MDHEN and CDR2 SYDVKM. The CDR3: CASSSDRGLSRYGYTF. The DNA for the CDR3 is TGTGCCAGCAGCTCGGACAGGGGATTAAGCCGCTATGGCTACACCTTC.

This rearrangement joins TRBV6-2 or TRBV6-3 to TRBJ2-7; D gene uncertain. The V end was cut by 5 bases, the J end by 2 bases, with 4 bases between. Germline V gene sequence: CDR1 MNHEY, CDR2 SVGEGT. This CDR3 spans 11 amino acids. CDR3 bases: TGTGCCAGCAGTATAGCCTACGAGCAGTACTTC. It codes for CASSIAYEQYF.

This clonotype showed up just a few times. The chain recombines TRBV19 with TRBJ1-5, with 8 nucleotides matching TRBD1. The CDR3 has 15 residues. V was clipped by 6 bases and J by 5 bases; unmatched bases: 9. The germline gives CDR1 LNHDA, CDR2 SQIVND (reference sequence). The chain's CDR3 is CASSPTGASHQPQHF. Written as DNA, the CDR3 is TGTGCCAGTAGCCCGACAGGGGCCTCTCATCAGCCCCAGCATTTT.

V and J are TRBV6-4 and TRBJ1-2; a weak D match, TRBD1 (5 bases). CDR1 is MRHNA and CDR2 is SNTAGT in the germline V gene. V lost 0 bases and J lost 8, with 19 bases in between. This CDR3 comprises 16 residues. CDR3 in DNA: TGTGCCAGCAGTGACTCTAAGAAGGGGAAAGGGAACGGCTACACCTTC. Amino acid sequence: CASSDSKKGKGNGYTF.

Written as DNA, the CDR3 is TGTGCCAGCAAAGGGGGACAGCCGAACACCGGGGAGCTGTTTTTT. Amino acids: CASKGGQPNTGELFF. The chain recombines TRBV12-3 or TRBV12-4 with TRBJ2-2, with TRBD1 identical over 7 bases. V lost 7 bases and J lost 0; bases outside the gene matches: 5. CDR3 size: 15 residues.

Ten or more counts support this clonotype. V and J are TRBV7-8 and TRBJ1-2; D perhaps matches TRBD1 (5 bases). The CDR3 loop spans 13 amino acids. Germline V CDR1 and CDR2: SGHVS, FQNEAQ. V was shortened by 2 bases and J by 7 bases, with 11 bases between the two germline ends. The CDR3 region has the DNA TGTGCCAGCAGCTTAACAGGCCCCCGTGGCTACACCTTC. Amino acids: CASSLTGPRGYTF.

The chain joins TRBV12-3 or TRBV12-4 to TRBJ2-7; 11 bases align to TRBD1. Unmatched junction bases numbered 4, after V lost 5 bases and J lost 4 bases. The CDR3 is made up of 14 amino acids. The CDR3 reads CASSARDRGYEQYF. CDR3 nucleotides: TGTGCCAGCAGTGCCCGGGACAGGGGGTACGAGCAGTACTTC.

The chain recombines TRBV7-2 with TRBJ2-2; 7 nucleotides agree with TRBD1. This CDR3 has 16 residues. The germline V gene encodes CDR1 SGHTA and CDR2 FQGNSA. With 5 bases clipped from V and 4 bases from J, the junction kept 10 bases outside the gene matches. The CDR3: CASSLIQGVPTGELFF. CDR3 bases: TGTGCCAGCAGCCTAATTCAGGGGGTCCCCACCGGGGAGCTGTTTTTT.

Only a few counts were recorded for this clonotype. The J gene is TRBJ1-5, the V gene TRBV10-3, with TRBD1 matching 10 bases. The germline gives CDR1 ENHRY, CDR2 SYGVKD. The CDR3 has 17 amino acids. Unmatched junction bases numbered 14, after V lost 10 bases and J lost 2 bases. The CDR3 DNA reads TGTGCCACCGGCCGGGACAGGGGCCAACAAGGCAATCAGCCCCAGCATTTT. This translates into CATGRDRGQQGNQPQHF.

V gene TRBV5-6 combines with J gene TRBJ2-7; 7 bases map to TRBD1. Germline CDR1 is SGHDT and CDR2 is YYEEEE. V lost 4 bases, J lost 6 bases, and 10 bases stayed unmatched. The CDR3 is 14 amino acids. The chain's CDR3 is CASSPTGWTREQYF. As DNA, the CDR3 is TGTGCCAGCAGCCCGACAGGGTGGACACGCGAGCAGTACTTC.

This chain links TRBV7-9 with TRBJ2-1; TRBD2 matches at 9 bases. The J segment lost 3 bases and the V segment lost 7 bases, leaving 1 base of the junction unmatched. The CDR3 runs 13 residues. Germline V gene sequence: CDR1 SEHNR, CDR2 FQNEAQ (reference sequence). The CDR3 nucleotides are TGTGCCAGCACTAGCGGGGACTACAATGAGCAGTTCTTC. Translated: CASTSGDYNEQFF. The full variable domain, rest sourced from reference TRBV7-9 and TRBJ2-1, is DTGVSQNPRHKITKRGQNVTFRCDPISEHNRLYWYRQTLGQGPEFLTYFQNEAQLEKSRLLSDRFSAERPKGSFSTLEIQRTEQGDSAMYLCASTSGDYNEQFFGPGTRLTVL.

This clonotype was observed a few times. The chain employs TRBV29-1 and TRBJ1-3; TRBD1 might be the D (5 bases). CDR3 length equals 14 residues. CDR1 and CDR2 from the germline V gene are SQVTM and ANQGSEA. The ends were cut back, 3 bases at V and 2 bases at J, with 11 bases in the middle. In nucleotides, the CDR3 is TGCAGCGTTGACGGGGGTCTTACTGGAAACACCATATATTTT. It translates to CSVDGGLTGNTIYF.